These 17 T cell receptor beta chains came from one sample sequenced in a study of blood T cell repertoires in COVID-19. Sequencing used immunoSEQ multiplex PCR; TCRdb keeps in-frame clones, though not all of them. Found here are under 300,000 clones, 88% of them singletons; the top ten hold around 2%. The sequencing input was PBMCs or T cells enriched from blood (not recorded which). The receptor set was obtained from an older woman in a cohort exposed to, infected with or recovered from COVID-19 (not recorded which).

CDR3 amino acids: CASSLTGADTEAFF. In DNA, the CDR3 is TGTGCCAGCAGCTTGACAGGAGCAGACACTGAAGCTTTCTTT. The rearrangement uses TRBV11-3 and TRBJ1-1; possible D gene TRBD1, 6 bases. The CDR3 contains 14 residues. Trimming took off 3 bases at V and 3 bases at J, with 11 bases between the two ends. The V gene's germline CDR1 is SGHNT and CDR2 YENEEA. Full variable domain (outside the CDR3, taken from reference TRBV11-3 and TRBJ1-1): EAGVVQSPRYKIIEKKQPVAFWCNPISGHNTLYWYLQNLGQGPELLIRYENEEAVDDSQLPKDRFSAERLKGVDSTLKIQPAELGDSAVYLCASSLTGADTEAFFGQGTRLTVV.

The J gene is TRBJ2-1, the V gene TRBV19, with 7 bases lining up with TRBD1. V shed 0 bases, J shed 3 bases, and the junction held 8 bases outside the gene matches. This CDR3 has 17 residues. Germline loops: CDR1 LNHDA, CDR2 SQIVND (reference sequence). The CDR3, as DNA: TGTGCCAGTAGTATAGATCCCCAGGGGGTTCGCTACAATGAGCAGTTCTTC. This encodes CASSIDPQGVRYNEQFF.

The chain links TRBV5-1 to TRBJ1-6; D is possibly TRBD1 (5 bases). This CDR3 is built from 14 residues. Trimming left V 0 bases short and J 9 bases short, with 10 bases between. CDR1 is SGHRS, CDR2 YFSETQ, per germline. The CDR3 here is CASSLDRPSSPLHF. The DNA for the CDR3 is TGCGCCAGCAGCTTGGACAGGCCTAGTTCACCCCTCCACTTT. Drawing the rest from reference TRBV5-1 and TRBJ1-6, the complete variable domain is KAGVTQTPRYLIKTRGQQVTLSCSPISGHRSVSWYQQTPGQGLQFLFEYFSETQRNKGNFPGRFSGRQFSNSRSEMNVSTLELGDSALYLCASSLDRPSSPLHFGNGTRLTVT.

The V and J genes are TRBV4-1 and TRBJ1-3; no clear D gene. This CDR3 spans 17 amino acids. Germline assignment: CDR1 MGHRA and CDR2 YSYEKL. Trimming left V 0 bases short and J 0 bases short, with 12 bases between. The CDR3 DNA reads TGCGCCAGCAGCCAAGATAGCGGGCCGAACTCTGGAAACACCATATATTTT. Protein product: CASSQDSGPNSGNTIYF.

This chain uses TRBV6-7 with TRBJ1-5; TRBD1 matches at 12 bases. TRBV6-7 belongs to the ORF category, with a function that is uncertain. The V gene end was trimmed by 10 bases and the J gene end by 2 bases; junction bases not matched to a gene: 12. The CDR3 extends over 17 amino acids. This chain's CDR3 is CATEPGQGANGNQPQHF. The CDR3 bases are TGTGCCACCGAACCGGGACAGGGGGCGAACGGCAATCAGCCCCAGCATTTT.

The chain couples TRBV11-2 to TRBJ1-1, with 7 bases aligning to TRBD1. CDR3 length: 13 residues. Germline V gene lookup returns CDR1 SGHAT and CDR2 FQNNGV. Unmatched junction bases numbered 8, after V lost 5 bases and J lost 8 bases. CDR3 region: CASSPRGDSEAFF. The CDR3 DNA sequence: TGTGCCAGCAGCCCCCGAGGGGACAGCGAAGCTTTCTTT.

The chain has TRBV28 and TRBJ1-1; D is perhaps TRBD1 (6 bases). Germline V gene sequence: CDR1 MDHEN, CDR2 SYDVKM. This CDR3 has 15 amino acids. Trimming shortened V by 2 bases and J by 3 bases, and 13 bases separated the two germline ends. CDR3 sequence: CASSLGGGLYTEAFF. The CDR3 DNA reads as TGTGCCAGCAGTTTAGGCGGGGGGCTTTACACTGAAGCTTTCTTT.

The chain carries TRBV18 and TRBJ2-7; D not certain. The CDR3 is 14 amino acids. Trimming stripped 2 bases from V and 0 bases from J, with 8 bases between. Germline CDR1 reads KGHSH; CDR2 reads LQKENI. The chain's CDR3 is CASSPEPSSYEQYF. The CDR3 DNA is TGTGCCAGCTCACCAGAGCCTTCCTCCTACGAGCAGTACTTC.

V is TRBV28 and J is TRBJ2-7; 8 positions agree with TRBD2. The germline gives CDR1 MDHEN, CDR2 SYDVKM. The CDR3 is made up of 13 amino acids. With V trimmed by 7 bases and J by 4 bases, 6 bases remained unmatched. CDR3 in amino acids: CASTYGRAYEQYF. The CDR3 bases are TGTGCCAGCACCTACGGGAGGGCGTACGAGCAGTACTTC.

With regard to this clone: Other DNA variants within this sample encode the same CDR3. The chain carries TRBV5-1 and TRBJ2-5; TRBD2 agrees at 13 bases. V lost 4 bases and J lost 5; bases outside the gene matches: 5. The length of the CDR3 is 15 residues. The germline CDR1 and CDR2 sequences are SGHRS and YFSETQ. CDR3 region: CASSPGTSGMETQYF. The CDR3 nucleotides are TGCGCCAGCAGCCCCGGGACTAGCGGGATGGAGACCCAGTACTTC.

The chain joins TRBV5-4 to TRBJ2-7, with 9 bases aligning to TRBD1. This CDR3 has 13 residues. V lost 4 bases to trimming and J lost 6 bases; unmatched junction nucleotides: 5. The V gene's germline CDR1 is SGHNT and CDR2 YYREEE (reference sequence). This CDR3 reads CASSRDRVSEQYF. The CDR3, as DNA: TGTGCCAGCAGCCGGGACAGGGTCAGCGAGCAGTACTTC. The complete variable domain, with remaining parts taken from reference TRBV5-4 and TRBJ2-7, reads ETGVTQSPTHLIKTRGQQVTLRCSSQSGHNTVSWYQQALGQGPQFIFQYYREEENGRGNFPPRFSGLQFPNYSSELNVNALELDDSALYLCASSRDRVSEQYFGPGTRLTVT.

This clone was recorded only once. The V and J genes are TRBV7-2 and TRBJ1-5; no clear D. V gave up 2 bases and J gave up 5 bases, with 10 bases separating them. Germline lookup yields CDR1 SGHTA and CDR2 FQGNSA. This CDR3 has 14 amino acids. DNA of the CDR3: TGTGCCAGCAGCTTAACAAGAGGAGATCAGCCCCAGCATTTT. Protein: CASSLTRGDQPQHF.

The gene calls are TRBV7-9 and TRBJ2-7; perhaps TRBD1 as D (6 bases). The germline CDR1 and CDR2 sequences are SEHNR and FQNEAQ (reference sequence). CDR3 length equals 13 residues. Trimming pared 5 bases from V and 3 bases from J, leaving 11 bases between. CDR3 DNA: TGTGCCAGCAGCGCCACGACAGGCTACGAGCAGTACTTC. Encoded protein: CASSATTGYEQYF.

V gene TRBV5-1 combines with J gene TRBJ2-7, with TRBD2 matching 11 bases. Germline CDR1 and CDR2: SGHRS and YFSETQ. The CDR3 consists of 15 residues. With V trimmed by 5 bases and J by 3 bases, 7 bases remained unmatched. This CDR3 is CASSRGTSGDYEQYF. CDR3 nucleotide sequence: TGCGCCAGCAGTCGAGGGACTAGCGGCGACTACGAGCAGTACTTC. The full variable domain, rest sourced from reference TRBV5-1 and TRBJ2-7, is KAGVTQTPRYLIKTRGQQVTLSCSPISGHRSVSWYQQTPGQGLQFLFEYFSETQRNKGNFPGRFSGRQFSNSRSEMNVSTLELGDSALYLCASSRGTSGDYEQYFGPGTRLTVT.

The chain couples TRBV14 to TRBJ1-4; TRBD1 is a possible D gene (6 bases). CDR3 length: 15 amino acids. Trimming removed 4 bases at V and 8 bases at J, with 17 bases between. CDR1 and CDR2 from the germline V gene are SGHDN and FVKESK. CDR3 in amino acids: CASSRGGSPGEKLFF. As DNA, the CDR3 is TGTGCCAGCAGCCGAGGGGGAAGCCCGGGGGAAAAACTGTTTTTT. Full variable domain (rest looked up from reference TRBV14 and TRBJ1-4): EAGVTQFPSHSVIEKGQTVTLRCDPISGHDNLYWYRRVMGKEIKFLLHFVKESKQDESGMPNNRFLAERTGGTYSTLKVQPAELEDSGVYFCASSRGGSPGEKLFFGSGTQLSVL.

This chain uses TRBV4-1 with TRBJ1-5, with 11 bases identical to TRBD1. The germline V gene has CDR1 MGHRA and CDR2 YSYEKL. Trimming at V came to 4 bases and at J to 4 bases, leaving 6 bases not matched to a gene. The CDR3 length is 16 residues. The chain's CDR3 is CASSPPGQGGNQPQHF. CDR3 bases: TGCGCCAGCAGCCCTCCGGGACAGGGGGGGAATCAGCCCCAGCATTTT.

This rearrangement joins TRBV6-5 to TRBJ1-2, with D possibly TRBD1 on 5 matching bases. CDR1 is MNHEY and CDR2 is SVGAGI in the germline V gene. CDR3 length equals 13 residues. Trimming shortened V by 6 bases and J by 5 bases, and 13 bases separated the two germline ends. The CDR3 region is CASRLGGVYGYTF. CDR3 sequence (DNA): TGTGCCAGCAGATTGGGGGGAGTATATGGCTACACCTTC.